This T cell receptor (beta chain) derives from a study of T cells in Graves' hyperthyroidism and ophthalmopathy. Researchers took RNA transcripts and amplified the TCR beta CDR3 regions from them. The HTBI primer set served for first-round RT-PCR of the TCR CDR3. In TCRdb, the multiplex PCR reads were re-called with MiXCR into one record per CDR3 protein. The sample shows some 300,000 distinct CDR3 sequences, about 15% of them seen only once. With 2 bases clipped from V and 2 bases from J, the junction kept 9 bases outside the gene matches. Germline V gene lookup returns CDR1 SGHRS and CDR2 YFSETQ. CDR3 size: 16 residues. Notes on the study in general: Blood held most thyroid clonotypes expanded above 0.001 frequency. Using 13 V-J features, a model discriminated ophthalmopathy from stable hyperthyroidism.

Graves' hyperthyroidism showing no ophthalmopathy progression within 18 months was considered stable. PBMCs stemmed from 8.5 to 10 ml fresh peripheral blood. In the case of this clonotype: Its antigen remains unknown.

The sequenced sample consisted of blood. This TCR derives from a man between 25 and 39 years old with Graves' hyperthyroidism. J is TRBJ2-7 and V is TRBV5-1; TRBD2 aligns across 8 bases. The CDR3 DNA sequence: TGCGCCAGCAGCTTAGCGAGCGGGGGCTTTACCTACGAGCAGTACTTC. As protein: CASSLASGGFTYEQYF.